Listed here are 21 T cell receptor beta chains from one sample, sequenced in a study of shared clonotypes between healthy human individuals. The data were produced by immunoSEQ multiplex PCR, yet TCRdb's version contains in-frame clones alone and is incomplete. The sample contains over a million clones, around 78% of which appear only once. Specimen: memory CD4+ T cells from PBMCs. Subset: CD45RA-negative fraction. The origin of the receptors is a man between 18 and 35 years old in good health. Some clones in this sample may be carry-over from other donors' samples.

A note on this clone: The sample has other DNA sequences that encode this CDR3 too. The J gene is TRBJ2-3, the V gene TRBV5-1, with D possibly matching TRBD2 (5 bases). CDR3 length: 14 amino acids. Germline-derived CDR1 and CDR2 are SGHRS and YFSETQ. Between the trimmed V and J ends, which lost 2 bases and 0 bases, there was a span of 7 bases. The CDR3 DNA reads TGCGCCAGCAGCTTAGCGGCTAGCACAGATACGCAGTATTTT. As protein: CASSLAASTDTQYF.

V gene TRBV19 combines with J gene TRBJ2-1; the D call may be TRBD1 or TRBD2 (5 bases each). V was shortened by 7 bases and J by 2 bases, with 12 bases between the two germline ends. The CDR3 sequence is 14 residues long. Germline lookup yields CDR1 LNHDA and CDR2 SQIVND (reference sequence). CDR3: CASTRLGPYNEQFF. CDR3 coding DNA: TGTGCCAGTACTCGGTTGGGACCCTACAATGAGCAGTTCTTC.

The rearrangement links TRBV7-8 to TRBJ1-2; 8 positions agree with TRBD1. Looked up from germline, CDR1 is SGHVS and CDR2 is FQNEAQ. V dropped 5 bases and J dropped 7; count of bases not matched to a gene: 15. This CDR3 is 16 amino acids long. The CDR3 reads CASSLDTLGQGGGYTF. The CDR3 nucleotides are TGTGCCAGCAGCCTCGACACCCTCGGACAGGGCGGTGGCTACACCTTC.

The genes are TRBV7-6 and TRBJ2-5; D not resolved. The CDR3 extends over 12 amino acids. Looked up from germline, CDR1 is SGHVS and CDR2 is FNYEAQ. The V end lost 6 bases, the J end lost 2 bases, and 7 bases lay between the germline ends. The CDR3 is CASSRPQETQYF. CDR3 in DNA: TGTGCCAGCAGTCGGCCTCAAGAGACCCAGTACTTC.

The chain uses TRBV7-3 and TRBJ2-5; the D gene is possibly TRBD1 (5 bases). This CDR3 region has 12 residues. The V gene's germline CDR1 is SGHTA and CDR2 FQGTGA. The V and J ends lost 1 base and 5 bases respectively, with 5 bases between them. CDR3 sequence (DNA): TGTGCCAGCAGCTTAAAGGGGGAGACCCAGTACTTC. This translates into CASSLKGETQYF. Using reference TRBV7-3 and TRBJ2-5 for the parts outside the CDR3, the full variable domain is GAGVSQTPSNKVTEKGKYVELRCDPISGHTALYWYRQSLGQGPEFLIYFQGTGAADDSGLPNDRFFAVRPEGSVSTLKIQRTERGDSAVYLCASSLKGETQYFGPGTRLLVL.

Details on this clone: Since a much larger clone is just one base distant, this may be a read error. This chain uses TRBV5-1 with TRBJ2-2; D could derive from TRBD1 or TRBD2 (5 bases each). The germline CDR1 and CDR2 sequences are SGHRS and YFSETQ. V was pared by 4 bases and J by 4 bases, with 8 bases between. The CDR3 is made up of 13 amino acids. The CDR3 nucleotides are TGCGCCAGCAGCCGGGACCGCACCGGGGAGCTGTTTTTT. Amino acid sequence: CASSRDRTGELFF.

V usage is TRBV5-4 and J usage is TRBJ2-5, with D uncertain. The J call is in doubt because the DNA end fits TRBJ2-7 better. This CDR3 comprises 14 residues. Germline V gene data show CDR1 as SGHNT and CDR2 as YYREEE (reference sequence). The CDR3 DNA reads as TGTGCCAGCAGCTTGGGGCAATGGAAGGGCGAGCAGTACTTC. It codes for CASSLGQWKGEQYF.

The sample holds many counts of this clone. The chain uses TRBV6-1 and TRBJ1-5, with a possible D match to TRBD1 (5 bases). The ends were cut back, 0 bases at V and 1 base at J, with 7 bases in the middle. CDR1 and CDR2 from the germline V gene are MNHNS and SASEGT. The CDR3 totals 15 residues. This chain's CDR3 is CASSEARGSNQPQHF. For the CDR3, the DNA is TGTGCCAGCAGTGAAGCGCGGGGGAGCAATCAGCCCCAGCATTTT.

The V and J genes are TRBV18 and TRBJ2-7, with D uncertain. V shed 1 base and J shed 1 base, with 8 bases lying between them. CDR1 KGHSH and CDR2 LQKENI come from the germline V gene. CDR3 size: 14 residues. The CDR3 region is CASSPRLQSYEQYF. The CDR3 nucleotides are TGTGCCAGCTCACCACGTCTCCAGTCCTACGAGCAGTACTTC.

This clone was counted a single time. The gene calls are TRBV5-1 and TRBJ2-5; D remains unclear. Between the trimmed V and J ends, which lost 4 bases and 0 bases, there was a span of 7 bases. Germline V gene sequence: CDR1 SGHRS, CDR2 YFSETQ. This CDR3 contains 13 residues. The CDR3, as DNA: TGCGCCAGCAGCATGCAGGACCAAGAGACCCAGTACTTC. It is translated as CASSMQDQETQYF.

The V and J genes are TRBV19 and TRBJ1-5, with D hard to call. Germline assignment: CDR1 LNHDA and CDR2 SQIVND (reference sequence). V lost 2 bases and J 10 bases, leaving 12 bases between the germline ends. CDR3 length equals 13 residues. The CDR3 spells CASSIIITDPQHF. DNA for the CDR3: TGTGCCAGTAGTATAATTATAACGGATCCCCAGCATTTT.

The chain joins TRBV7-2 to TRBJ1-1, with TRBD1 matching over 8 bases. J gave up 4 bases and V 1 base, and 2 bases lay outside the gene matches. The length of the CDR3 is 14 residues. CDR1 SGHTA and CDR2 FQGNSA come from the germline V gene. The CDR3 DNA reads TGTGCCAGCAGCTTAGGGACAGGGACCACTGAAGCTTTCTTT. Protein: CASSLGTGTTEAFF.

The chain has TRBV5-8 and TRBJ2-1; a weak D match, TRBD1 (5 bases). Germline CDR1 and CDR2: SGHTS and YDEGEE. Trimming removed 3 bases from V and 1 base from J, with 14 bases in between. CDR3 length: 16 residues. Here the CDR3 DNA reads TGTGCCAGCAGCTCTCTTCAGACAGTGTCCTACAATGAGCAGTTCTTC. Its translation is CASSSLQTVSYNEQFF.

CDR3 in amino acids: CASSLAYQETQYF. CDR3 in DNA: TGTGCCAGCAGCTTAGCCTATCAAGAGACCCAGTACTTC. J is TRBJ2-5 and V is TRBV7-2; D is unresolved. The CDR3 is 13 amino acids. The V gene lost 0 bases and the J gene lost 2 bases, with 4 bases spanning the gap. Looked up from germline, CDR1 is SGHTA and CDR2 is FQGNSA.

The chain combines TRBV5-1 with TRBJ1-1; 8 bases line up with TRBD1. This CDR3 contains 15 residues. V dropped 4 bases and J dropped 5; count of bases not matched to a gene: 10. The germline V gene has CDR1 SGHRS and CDR2 YFSETQ. The CDR3 here is CASSPGQGRRTEAFF. The CDR3, as DNA: TGCGCCAGCAGCCCAGGACAGGGTAGGAGGACTGAAGCTTTCTTT. The full variable domain, its missing parts supplied by reference TRBV5-1 and TRBJ1-1, is KAGVTQTPRYLIKTRGQQVTLSCSPISGHRSVSWYQQTPGQGLQFLFEYFSETQRNKGNFPGRFSGRQFSNSRSEMNVSTLELGDSALYLCASSPGQGRRTEAFFGQGTRLTVV.

V gene TRBV7-2 combines with J gene TRBJ1-2; no clear D. The CDR3 spans 14 residues. Germline lookup yields CDR1 SGHTA and CDR2 FQGNSA. Trimming removed 5 bases from V and 4 bases from J, with 14 bases in between. In DNA form, the CDR3 reads TGTGCCAGCAGCCGCACCGGACGGAGCTATGGCTACACCTTC. Encoded protein: CASSRTGRSYGYTF.

This clone was observed a handful of times. The chain employs TRBV15 and TRBJ1-2; perhaps TRBD1 as D (5 bases). This CDR3 spans 13 amino acids. Germline V gene sequence: CDR1 LNHNV, CDR2 YYDKDF (reference sequence). V was clipped by 1 base and J by 4 bases, with 7 bases between them. The CDR3 loop reads CATSRGTSYGYTF. The CDR3 DNA sequence: TGTGCCACCAGCAGAGGGACATCCTATGGCTACACCTTC.

J is TRBJ2-7 and V is TRBV28, with D possibly being TRBD2 (6 bases). The CDR3 is made up of 15 amino acids. Trimming removed 5 bases from V and 1 base from J, with 15 bases in between. CDR1 and CDR2 from the germline V gene are MDHEN and SYDVKM. CDR3 DNA: TGTGCCAGCAGTCCCCGGGACTTTGGGTCCTACGAGCAGTACTTC. It specifies CASSPRDFGSYEQYF.

This clone has a handful of counts. The rearrangement links TRBV2 to TRBJ2-5; TRBD2 is a possible D gene (7 bases). V gave up 7 bases and J gave up 5 bases, with 17 bases separating them. The CDR3 totals 14 residues. Germline loops: CDR1 SNHLY, CDR2 FYNNEI. CDR3 sequence: CASTWGGALETQYF. CDR3 in DNA: TGTGCCAGCACCTGGGGGGGGGCCTTGGAGACCCAGTACTTC. Drawing the rest from reference TRBV2 and TRBJ2-5, the complete variable domain is EPEVTQTPSHQVTQMGQEVILRCVPISNHLYFYWYRQILGQKVEFLVSFYNNEISEKSEIFDDQFSVERPDGSNFTLKIRSTKLEDSAMYFCASTWGGALETQYFGPGTRLLVL.

The chain's CDR3 is CASSLSGGRAYEQYF. The DNA of the CDR3 is TGTGCCAGCAGCTTAAGCGGCGGGAGGGCTTACGAGCAGTACTTC. V is TRBV7-8 and J is TRBJ2-7, with TRBD2 matching 9 bases. The CDR3 length is 15 residues. V trimming: 2 bases; J trimming: 4 bases; junction bases outside the gene matches: 6. Per the germline V gene, CDR1 is SGHVS and CDR2 is FQNEAQ. The full variable domain, its missing parts supplied by reference TRBV7-8 and TRBJ2-7, is GAGVSQSPRYKVAKRGQDVALRCDPISGHVSLFWYQQALGQGPEFLTYFQNEAQLDKSGLPSDRFFAERPEGSVSTLKIQRTQQEDSAVYLCASSLSGGRAYEQYFGPGTRLTVT.

The J gene is TRBJ1-2, the V gene TRBV5-1, with D unclear. Deletions cut 6 bases from V and 5 bases from J, with 17 bases between. Germline V CDR1 and CDR2: SGHRS, YFSETQ. The CDR3 is 14 amino acids. Here the CDR3 DNA reads TGCGCCAGCACCGAGGGAGGGAATGGATATGGCTACACCTTC. It encodes CASTEGGNGYGYTF.